A selection of T cell receptor beta chains follows, all from one sample in a study of beta chain features in type 1 diabetes. TCRdb's table, derived via immunoSEQ multiplex PCR, lists solely in-frame clones and lacks some. The repertoire holds around 340,000 clones, roughly a fifth seen once, with 0.044% in the top ten. Specimen: naive CD4+ T cells from blood. These receptors came from a woman between 18 and 29 years old in good health. Both conserved end residues are part of each CDR3. A D gene is named only where the DNA matches it firmly. Where a row states a size, it is once, few, many or the class of an expanded clone; other rows omit it.

v_call	j_call	d_call	clone_size	cdr3_nt	cdr3_aa
TRBV10-3	TRBJ2-2	TRBD2	-	TGTGCCATCAGTGGAGGGCTAGCGGGGGTTAACACCGGGGAGCTGTTTTTT	CAISGGLAGVNTGELFF
TRBV28	TRBJ2-7	TRBD2	-	TGTGCCAGCAGTTTAGGAGCGAGCGGGAGCTCCTACGAGCAGTACTTC	CASSLGASGSSYEQYF
TRBV5-1	TRBJ2-5	TRBD2	once	TGCGCCAGCAGCTTGGAAACTAGCGGGGAGACCCAGTACTTC	CASSLETSGETQYF
TRBV15	TRBJ1-5	TRBD1	few	TGTGCCACCAGCAGAGAATCATCGCACAGGGGCCAGCATTTT	CATSRESSHRGQHF
TRBV30	TRBJ2-7	TRBD1	-	TGTGCCTGTTCCGGACAAGGGGGCCCCTACGAGCAGTACTTC	CACSGQGGPYEQYF
TRBV11-2	TRBJ1-4	-	-	TGTGCCAGCAGCTTAGGGCGGATTAATGAAAAACTGTTTTTT	CASSLGRINEKLFF
TRBV5-6	TRBJ1-1	-	few	TGTGCCAGCAGCTTGAGAAGGGGCATTGCGAAATCTTTCTTT	CASSLRRGIAKSFF
TRBV29-1	TRBJ2-1	-	-	TGCAGCGTTGCGGGAAGAGCATGGAATGAGCAGTTCTTC	CSVAGRAWNEQFF
TRBV5-1	TRBJ2-1	-	-	TGCGCCAGCAGCTTGGTGGAGGACTCCTACAATGAGCAGTTCTTC	CASSLVEDSYNEQFF
TRBV7-9	TRBJ2-7	-	-	TGTGCCAGCAGCTTAGGAGGAACTCGGGTTGGCTCCTACGAGCAGTACTTC	CASSLGGTRVGSYEQYF
TRBV30	TRBJ2-1	-	-	TGTGCCTGGAGTGACAGCGGCCTAGTGAGGGCGTTCTTC	CAWSDSGLVRAFF
TRBV4-2	TRBJ2-7	TRBD2	-	TGTGCCAGCAGCCTGACTAGCGGGGTCTCTAGCTACGAGCAGTACTTC	CASSLTSGVSSYEQYF
TRBV11-2	TRBJ2-1	TRBD2	-	TGTGCCAGCAGCGTCGGCCGCGGCGGGAGGGCCCACAATGAGCAGTTCTTC	CASSVGRGGRAHNEQFF
TRBV6-5	TRBJ2-5	-	-	TGTGCCAGCAGTTACTCGCCCAGGGGAGGGGAGACCCAGTACTTC	CASSYSPRGGETQYF
TRBV9	TRBJ1-2	TRBD1	-	TGTGCCAGCAGCCCTCGGACAGGGAGAGACTATGGCTACACCTTC	CASSPRTGRDYGYTF
TRBV7-9	TRBJ1-4	-	-	TGTGCCAGCAAGCTTTCATCAAGCGGGGGTGAAAAACTGTTTTTT	CASKLSSSGGEKLFF
TRBV30	TRBJ1-1	-	-	TGTGCCTGGGGGGGGACGGTGGGGACTGAAGCTTTCTTT	CAWGGTVGTEAFF
TRBV7-9	TRBJ2-4	-	few	TGTGCCAGCAGTAATCTAGACAGGAGCATTCAGTACTTC	CASSNLDRSIQYF
TRBV11-2	TRBJ2-7	TRBD1	-	TGTGCCAGCAGCTCCCGGGACAGGGGAGAGCAGTACTTC	CASSSRDRGEQYF
TRBV7-6	TRBJ2-1	-	-	TGTGCCAGCAGCCCCGGCCTCCTAGAATGGAATGAGCAGTTCTTC	CASSPGLLEWNEQFF
TRBV9	TRBJ1-2	TRBD1	-	TGTGCCAGCAGCGTAGGGGGACAGCAAGCTAACTATGGCTACACCTTC	CASSVGGQQANYGYTF
TRBV30	TRBJ1-4	TRBD1	-	TGTGCCTGCAGAGGGACAGGGGGTGAAAAACTGTTTTTT	CACRGTGGEKLFF